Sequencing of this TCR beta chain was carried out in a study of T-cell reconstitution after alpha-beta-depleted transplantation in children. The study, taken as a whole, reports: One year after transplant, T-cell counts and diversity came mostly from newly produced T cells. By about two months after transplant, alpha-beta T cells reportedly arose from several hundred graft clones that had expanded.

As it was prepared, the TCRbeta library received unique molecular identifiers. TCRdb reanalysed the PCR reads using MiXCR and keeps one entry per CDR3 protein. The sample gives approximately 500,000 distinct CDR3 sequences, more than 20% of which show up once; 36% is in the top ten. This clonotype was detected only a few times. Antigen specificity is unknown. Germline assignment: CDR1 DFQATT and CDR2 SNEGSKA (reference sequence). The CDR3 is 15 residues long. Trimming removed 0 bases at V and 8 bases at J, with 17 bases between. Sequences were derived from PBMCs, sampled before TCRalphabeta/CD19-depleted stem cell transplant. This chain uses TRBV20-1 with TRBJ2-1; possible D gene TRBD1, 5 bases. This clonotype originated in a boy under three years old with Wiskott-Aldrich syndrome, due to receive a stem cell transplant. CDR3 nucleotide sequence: TGCAGTGCTAGAGAAGTGCAGGGATTTAGCTATGAGCAGTTCTTC. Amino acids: CSAREVQGFSYEQFF.